Each of the 28 T cell receptor beta chains below was sequenced from the same sample in a study of T cell changes during pregnancy in multiple sclerosis (dated by TCRdb to the late 2010s). Library preparation used the immunoSEQ multiplex PCR assay. Not all clones reach the TCRdb copy of this immuneACCESS table, which keeps in-frame sequences only. Checked studies attribute under half of the gap to unresolved V genes and leave the rest unexplained. Recorded for this sample are roughly 76,000 clones; 75% to 95% of them occurred a single time. Around 0.45% of the sample lies in the top ten. The sequencing used CD4+ T cells from peripheral blood mononuclear cells, collected in the second trimester of pregnancy. Source of these receptors: a female donor with multiple sclerosis, enrolled in a pregnancy study.

The chain couples TRBV7-6 to TRBJ2-5; tentatively, D is TRBD2 (5 bases). The length of the CDR3 is 13 residues. Germline V gives CDR1 SGHVS, CDR2 FNYEAQ. V lost 3 bases to trimming and J lost 5 bases, with 10 bases between them. Here the CDR3 reads CASSFGGPETQYF. The CDR3 DNA sequence: TGTGCCAGCAGCTTCGGCGGGCCGGAGACCCAGTACTTC. The full variable domain, its missing parts supplied by reference TRBV7-6 and TRBJ2-5, is GAGVSQSPRYKVTKRGQDVALRCDPISGHVSLYWYRQALGQGPEFLTYFNYEAQQDKSGLPNDRFSAERPEGSISTLTIQRTEQRDSAMYRCASSFGGPETQYFGPGTRLLVL.

The chain couples TRBV19 to TRBJ1-5; possibly TRBD1 for D (5 bases). The CDR3 is 15 residues long. Between the trimmed V and J ends, which lost 3 bases and 1 base, there was a span of 10 bases. Germline CDR1 reads LNHDA; CDR2 reads SQIVND (reference sequence). The CDR3 sequence is CASSIEQVSNQPQHF. The CDR3 region has the DNA TGTGCCAGTAGTATCGAACAGGTGAGCAATCAGCCCCAGCATTTT. The entire variable domain, with the rest obtained from reference TRBV19 and TRBJ1-5, is as follows: DGGITQSPKYLFRKEGQNVTLSCEQNLNHDAMYWYRQDPGQGLRLIYYSQIVNDFQKGDIAEGYSVSREKKESFPLTVTSAQKNPTAFYLCASSIEQVSNQPQHFGDGTRLSIL.

This clone was observed once. J is TRBJ2-4 and V is TRBV9; a weak D match, TRBD1 (5 bases). This CDR3 has 15 residues. Per the germline V gene, CDR1 is SGDLS and CDR2 is YYNGEE. Deletions cut 3 bases from V and 2 bases from J, with 12 bases between. The CDR3 nucleotides read TGTGCCAGCAGCGCGGCAGGGTATTCCAAAAACATTCAGTACTTC. Amino acid sequence: CASSAAGYSKNIQYF.

Only one count was recorded for this clone. CDR3 nucleotides: TGCGCCAGCAACCTGGAGCGGACTAGCGGGTACCAAGAGACCCAGTACTTC. Protein sequence: CASNLERTSGYQETQYF. The V and J genes are TRBV5-1 and TRBJ2-5; 11 bases align to TRBD2. This CDR3 is built from 17 residues. Per the germline V gene, CDR1 is SGHRS and CDR2 is YFSETQ. Trimming cost V 6 bases and J 0 bases; bases outside gene matches: 10. Full variable domain (missing parts from reference TRBV5-1 and TRBJ2-5): KAGVTQTPRYLIKTRGQQVTLSCSPISGHRSVSWYQQTPGQGLQFLFEYFSETQRNKGNFPGRFSGRQFSNSRSEMNVSTLELGDSALYLCASNLERTSGYQETQYFGPGTRLLVL.

The V gene is TRBV29-1, the J gene TRBJ1-4; D is possibly TRBD1 (5 bases). CDR3 length: 13 residues. Germline V lookup: CDR1 SQVTM, CDR2 ANQGSEA. Trimming took off 7 bases at V and 7 bases at J, with 16 bases between the two ends. CDR3 DNA sequence: TGCAGCGCAAGTTGGGGACTAGGTGAAAAACTGTTTTTT. This codes for CSASWGLGEKLFF.

The chain is built from TRBV18 and TRBJ2-1; maybe TRBD2 (6 bases). Trimming pared 2 bases from V and 9 bases from J, leaving 8 bases between. The CDR3 is made up of 12 amino acids. Germline values: CDR1 KGHSH, CDR2 LQKENI. The CDR3 DNA reads TGTGCCAGCTCACCAGGCGGGGTTGAGCAGTTCTTC. Protein product: CASSPGGVEQFF.

A few counts support this clone. V and J are TRBV29-1 and TRBJ2-7; 10 nucleotides line up with TRBD1. Trimming at V came to 6 bases and at J to 2 bases, leaving 7 bases not matched to a gene. The CDR3 is made up of 14 amino acids. Germline CDR1 and CDR2: SQVTM and ANQGSEA. The CDR3 loop reads CSVRSGQGTYEQYF. The CDR3 nucleotides read TGCAGCGTCAGGTCGGGACAGGGGACCTACGAGCAGTACTTC.

The gene calls are TRBV19 and TRBJ1-6, with a tentative D call TRBD1 (5 bases). In germline, CDR1 is LNHDA, CDR2 SQIVND (reference sequence). Trimming removed 6 bases from V and 4 bases from J, with 10 bases in between. The CDR3 contains 14 residues. The CDR3 DNA reads as TGTGCCAGTAGGGACACCGGATATAATTCACCCCTCCACTTT. Its translation is CASRDTGYNSPLHF.

The J gene is TRBJ1-2, the V gene TRBV27; weak D call: TRBD1 (6 bases). Looked up from germline, CDR1 is MNHEY and CDR2 is SMNVEV (reference sequence). The V end lost 2 bases, the J end lost 7 bases, and 14 bases lay between the germline ends. The CDR3 is made up of 14 amino acids. The CDR3 spells CASSLLGTGSGYTF. For the CDR3, the DNA is TGTGCCAGCAGTTTACTAGGTACAGGGTCTGGCTACACCTTC.

V and J are TRBV29-1 and TRBJ1-3; D gene ambiguous. The CDR3 loop spans 12 amino acids. V was shortened by 4 bases and J by 4 bases, with 8 bases between the two germline ends. CDR1 is SQVTM and CDR2 is ANQGSEA in the germline V gene. The CDR3 sequence: CSVVFSGNTIYF. The CDR3 DNA reads TGCAGCGTTGTCTTTTCCGGAAACACCATATATTTT.

In its sample, this clone was seen once. This chain connects TRBV5-1 to TRBJ2-4; TRBD1 matches 9 bases. V was clipped by 3 bases and J by 7 bases; unmatched bases: 8. In germline, CDR1 is SGHRS, CDR2 YFSETQ. The CDR3 covers 15 residues. The CDR3 loop is CASSYGQGPSNIQYF. For the CDR3, the DNA is TGCGCCAGCAGCTACGGACAGGGGCCGAGCAACATTCAGTACTTC.

The chain recombines TRBV5-6 with TRBJ2-7; 9 nucleotides line up with TRBD2. V was pared by 1 base and J by 3 bases, with 8 bases of the junction left unmatched. CDR1 and CDR2 from the germline V gene are SGHDT and YYEEEE. This CDR3 spans 16 amino acids. The CDR3 region is CASSLFPAGGSYEQYF. The CDR3 DNA is TGTGCCAGCAGCTTGTTCCCTGCGGGGGGGAGCTACGAGCAGTACTTC.

This clone turned up a few times. The chain combines TRBV7-2 with TRBJ2-7, with a weak D call TRBD1 (6 bases). CDR3 size: 14 residues. The germline V gene has CDR1 SGHTA and CDR2 FQGNSA. Trimming shortened V by 4 bases and J by 4 bases, and 14 bases separated the two germline ends. DNA for the CDR3: TGTGCCAGCAGCTCAGGGGTTCAGACTTACGAGCAGTACTTC. This encodes CASSSGVQTYEQYF.

The gene calls are TRBV7-9 and TRBJ2-5; TRBD2 aligns across 8 bases. Germline CDR1 and CDR2: SEHNR and FQNEAQ (reference sequence). The CDR3 runs to 15 residues. The V segment lost 6 bases and the J segment 5 bases; nucleotides outside the gene matches: 11. CDR3 loop: CASSSGGVQGETQYF. CDR3 sequence (DNA): TGTGCCAGCAGTTCGGGGGGGGTCCAAGGGGAGACCCAGTACTTC. The full variable domain, with the rest looked up from reference TRBV7-9 and TRBJ2-5, is DTGVSQNPRHKITKRGQNVTFRCDPISEHNRLYWYRQTLGQGPEFLTYFQNEAQLEKSRLLSDRFSAERPKGSFSTLEIQRTEQGDSAMYLCASSSGGVQGETQYFGPGTRLLVL.

The chain uses TRBV5-1 and TRBJ2-7; 12 bases match TRBD2. Trimming at V came to 4 bases and at J to 4 bases, leaving 6 bases not matched to a gene. Looked up from germline, CDR1 is SGHRS and CDR2 is YFSETQ. This CDR3 is built from 15 residues. The CDR3 sequence is CASSASGRALYEQYF. DNA for the CDR3: TGCGCCAGCAGCGCTAGCGGGAGGGCCCTATACGAGCAGTACTTC.

This clone has just a few counts. This chain uses TRBV6-5 with TRBJ1-6, with 7 bases matching TRBD1. The CDR3 consists of 15 residues. With 5 bases clipped from V and 6 bases from J, the junction kept 7 bases outside the gene matches. From germline, CDR1 is MNHEY and CDR2 SVGAGI. The CDR3: CASSRDGTVNSPLHF. CDR3 DNA: TGTGCCAGCAGTAGGGACGGGACAGTTAATTCACCCCTCCACTTT.

Here the CDR3 reads CASSPFNQPQHF. CDR3 coding DNA: TGTGCCAGTAGTCCTTTCAATCAGCCCCAGCATTTT. The chain carries TRBV19 and TRBJ1-5, with D unresolved. This CDR3 has 12 amino acids. Trimming shortened V by 5 bases and J by 3 bases, and 5 bases separated the two germline ends. CDR1 is LNHDA and CDR2 is SQIVND in the germline V gene (reference sequence).

This sequence joins TRBV19 and TRBJ2-1; 10 nucleotides line up with TRBD1. Germline values: CDR1 LNHDA, CDR2 SQIVND (reference sequence). CDR3 length: 13 residues. The V segment lost 7 bases and the J segment 9 bases; nucleotides outside the gene matches: 6. This CDR3 is CASTLTGGSEQFF. For the CDR3, the DNA is TGTGCCAGTACCCTGACAGGGGGCAGTGAGCAGTTCTTC.

V gene TRBV6-6 combines with J gene TRBJ2-1, with TRBD2 as a possible D gene (5 bases). The CDR3 length is 13 residues. CDR1 MNHNY and CDR2 SVGAGI come from the germline V gene (reference sequence). Trimming took 7 bases from V and 1 from J, leaving 8 bases between them. In DNA, the CDR3 is TGTGCCAGCATCGCGGGTTCCTACAATGAGCAGTTCTTC. This translates into CASIAGSYNEQFF.

The rearrangement links TRBV5-1 to TRBJ2-7; the D gene is possibly TRBD2 (5 bases). Trimming stripped 0 bases from V and 6 bases from J, with 10 bases between. CDR3 length: 13 amino acids. Germline CDR1 reads SGHRS; CDR2 reads YFSETQ. The CDR3 protein is CASSLAPGGEQYF. In DNA, the CDR3 is TGCGCCAGCAGCTTGGCTCCTGGAGGCGAGCAGTACTTC.

The chain combines TRBV5-1 with TRBJ2-7; a weak D match, TRBD2 (5 bases). The ends were cut back, 0 bases at V and 2 bases at J, with 6 bases in the middle. The CDR3 is 13 amino acids. From germline, CDR1 is SGHRS and CDR2 YFSETQ. CDR3 region: CASSLGRPYEQYF. The CDR3 DNA reads as TGCGCCAGCAGCTTGGGGAGGCCCTACGAGCAGTACTTC.

V is TRBV6-6 and J is TRBJ1-5; D gene ambiguous. With 5 bases removed from V and 4 bases from J, the gap between germline ends came to 15 bases. The CDR3 loop spans 15 amino acids. Germline V CDR1 and CDR2: MNHNY, SVGAGI (reference sequence). This chain's CDR3 is CASSRLTEVNQPQHF. Written as DNA, the CDR3 is TGTGCCAGCAGTCGACTAACAGAGGTTAATCAGCCCCAGCATTTT.

The rearrangement joins TRBV30 to TRBJ2-2; 9 nucleotides line up with TRBD2. In germline, CDR1 is GTSNPN, CDR2 SVGIG (reference sequence). Germline trimming cut 3 bases from V and 4 bases from J; bases unmatched to any gene: 3. The CDR3 is 14 residues long. The CDR3 spells CAWRNSGGTGELFF. Here the CDR3 DNA reads TGTGCCTGGAGAAATAGCGGGGGCACCGGGGAGCTGTTTTTT.

The chain employs TRBV18 and TRBJ1-1; D is perhaps TRBD1 (6 bases). CDR1 is KGHSH and CDR2 is LQKENI in the germline V gene. With 6 bases removed from V and 6 bases from J, the gap between germline ends came to 17 bases. The CDR3 totals 14 residues. The CDR3 DNA follows: TGTGCCAGCTCCGTCAAGGCGGGGGCAGCTGAAGCTTTCTTT. The encoded protein is CASSVKAGAAEAFF.

This chain joins TRBV19 and TRBJ2-3; TRBD2 might be the D (6 bases). V gave up 1 base and J gave up 2 bases, with 13 bases separating them. The CDR3 runs 16 residues. Per the germline V gene, CDR1 is LNHDA and CDR2 is SQIVND (reference sequence). The CDR3 nucleotides read TGTGCCAGTAGTATAGGAGAAGCGGGCTTCACAGATACGCAGTATTTT. It encodes CASSIGEAGFTDTQYF.

The chain has TRBV6-5 and TRBJ1-5; D gene ambiguous. Germline V gives CDR1 MNHEY, CDR2 SVGAGI. CDR3 length: 13 residues. Deletions cut 6 bases from V and 2 bases from J, with 8 bases between. The DNA of the CDR3 is TGTGCCAGCAGCCCCTTTCGCAATCAGCCCCAGCATTTT. Protein product: CASSPFRNQPQHF.

This clone appeared a few times. The chain links TRBV5-1 to TRBJ2-3; TRBD2 is a possible D gene (5 bases). Trimming cost V 2 bases and J 3 bases, with 16 bases left between them. The CDR3 consists of 16 residues. The germline V gene encodes CDR1 SGHRS and CDR2 YFSETQ. CDR3 sequence reads: CASSFNSGLLTDTQYF. DNA for the CDR3: TGCGCCAGCAGCTTTAACTCAGGACTCCTGACAGATACGCAGTATTTT. The full variable domain, in which reference TRBV5-1 and TRBJ2-3 provide the parts outside the CDR3, is KAGVTQTPRYLIKTRGQQVTLSCSPISGHRSVSWYQQTPGQGLQFLFEYFSETQRNKGNFPGRFSGRQFSNSRSEMNVSTLELGDSALYLCASSFNSGLLTDTQYFGPGTRLTVL.

The V call is TRBV15, the J call TRBJ2-3; a weak D match, TRBD2 (5 bases). CDR3 length equals 16 residues. The V end lost 5 bases, the J end lost 2 bases, and 17 bases lay between the germline ends. From germline, CDR1 is LNHNV and CDR2 YYDKDF (reference sequence). DNA of the CDR3: TGTGCCACCAGCCCCCAGTTCCAGCGGCTCACAGATACGCAGTATTTT. Translated: CATSPQFQRLTDTQYF.